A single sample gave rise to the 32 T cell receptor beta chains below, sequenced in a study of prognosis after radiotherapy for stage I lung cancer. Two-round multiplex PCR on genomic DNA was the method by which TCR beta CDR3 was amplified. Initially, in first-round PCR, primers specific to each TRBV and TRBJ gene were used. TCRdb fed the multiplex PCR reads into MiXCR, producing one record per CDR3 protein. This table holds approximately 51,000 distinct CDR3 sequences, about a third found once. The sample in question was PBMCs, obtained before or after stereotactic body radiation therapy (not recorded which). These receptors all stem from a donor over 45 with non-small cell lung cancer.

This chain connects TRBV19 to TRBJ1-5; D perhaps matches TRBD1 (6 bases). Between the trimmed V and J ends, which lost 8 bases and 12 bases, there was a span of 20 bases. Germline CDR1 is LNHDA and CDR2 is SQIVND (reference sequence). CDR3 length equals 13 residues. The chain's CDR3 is CASSGTRGQNQHF. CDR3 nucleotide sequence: TGTGCCAGTTCCGGAACACGGGGGCAGAACCAGCATTTT. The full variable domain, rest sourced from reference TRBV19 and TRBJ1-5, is DGGITQSPKYLFRKEGQNVTLSCEQNLNHDAMYWYRQDPGQGLRLIYYSQIVNDFQKGDIAEGYSVSREKKESFPLTVTSAQKNPTAFYLCASSGTRGQNQHFGDGTRLSIL.

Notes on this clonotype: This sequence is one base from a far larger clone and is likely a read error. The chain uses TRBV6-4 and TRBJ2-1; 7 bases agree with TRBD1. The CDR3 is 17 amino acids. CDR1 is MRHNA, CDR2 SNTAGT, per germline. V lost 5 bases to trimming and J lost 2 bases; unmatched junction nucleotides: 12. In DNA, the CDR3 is TGTGCCAGCAGTCCCGGGACAGTATTGCTGGCCTACAATGAGCAGTTCTTC. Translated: CASSPGTVLLAYNEQFF.

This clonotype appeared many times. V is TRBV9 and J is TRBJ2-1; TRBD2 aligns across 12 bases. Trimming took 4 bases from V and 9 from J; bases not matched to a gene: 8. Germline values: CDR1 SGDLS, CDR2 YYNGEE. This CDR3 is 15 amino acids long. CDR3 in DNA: TGTGCCAGCAGCACCCGACTAGCGGGAGTCAGTGAGCAGTTCTTC. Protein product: CASSTRLAGVSEQFF.

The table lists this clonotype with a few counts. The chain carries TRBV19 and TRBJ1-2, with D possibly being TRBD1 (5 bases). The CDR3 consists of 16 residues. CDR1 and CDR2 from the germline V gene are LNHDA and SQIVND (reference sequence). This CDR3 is CSGRSTEGEANYGYTF. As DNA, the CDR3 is TGTTCCGGGCGATCGACAGAGGGTGAAGCTAACTATGGCTACACCTTC.

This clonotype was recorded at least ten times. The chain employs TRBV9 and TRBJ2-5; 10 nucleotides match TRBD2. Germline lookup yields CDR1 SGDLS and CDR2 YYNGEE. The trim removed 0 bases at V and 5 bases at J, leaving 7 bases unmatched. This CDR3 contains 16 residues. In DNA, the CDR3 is TGTGCCAGCAGCGTAGCGCTAGCGGGAGTGGGTGAGACCCAGTACTTC. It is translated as CASSVALAGVGETQYF. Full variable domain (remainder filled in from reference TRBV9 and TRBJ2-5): DSGVTQTPKHLITATGQRVTLRCSPRSGDLSVYWYQQSLDQGLQFLIQYYNGEERAKGNILERFSAQQFPDLHSELNLSSLELGDSALYFCASSVALAGVGETQYFGPGTRLLVL.

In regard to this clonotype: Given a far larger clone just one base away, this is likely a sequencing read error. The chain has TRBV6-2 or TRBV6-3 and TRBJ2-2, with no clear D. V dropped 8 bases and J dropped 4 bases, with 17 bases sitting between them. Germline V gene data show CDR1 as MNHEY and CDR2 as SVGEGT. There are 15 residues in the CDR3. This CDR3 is CASVPPVQTTGELFF. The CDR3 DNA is TGTGCCAGCGTCCCCCCGGTACAGACCACCGGGGAGCTGTTTTTT.

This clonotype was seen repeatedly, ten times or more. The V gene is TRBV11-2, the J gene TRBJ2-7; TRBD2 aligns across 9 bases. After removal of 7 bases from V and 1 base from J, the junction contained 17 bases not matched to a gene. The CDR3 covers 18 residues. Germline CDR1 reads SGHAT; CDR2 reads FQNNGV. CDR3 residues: CASTRRAGGPHSSYEQYF. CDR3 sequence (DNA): TGTGCCAGCACCAGGAGGGCGGGAGGGCCTCATAGTTCCTACGAGCAGTACTTC.

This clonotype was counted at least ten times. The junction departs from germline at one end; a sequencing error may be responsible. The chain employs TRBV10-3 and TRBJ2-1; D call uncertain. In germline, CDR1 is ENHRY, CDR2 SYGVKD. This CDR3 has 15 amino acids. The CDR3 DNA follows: TGTGCCATCAATGAGTCTGGAACCGCCTACAATGAGCAGTTCTTC. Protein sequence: CAINESGTAYNEQFF.

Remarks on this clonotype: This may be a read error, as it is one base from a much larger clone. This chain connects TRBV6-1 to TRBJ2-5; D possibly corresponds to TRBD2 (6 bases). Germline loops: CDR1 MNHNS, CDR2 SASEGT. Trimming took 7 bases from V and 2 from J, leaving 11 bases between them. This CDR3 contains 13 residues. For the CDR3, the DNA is TGTGCCAGCACCTATAGCGGTCAAGAGACCCAGTACTTC. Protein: CASTYSGQETQYF.

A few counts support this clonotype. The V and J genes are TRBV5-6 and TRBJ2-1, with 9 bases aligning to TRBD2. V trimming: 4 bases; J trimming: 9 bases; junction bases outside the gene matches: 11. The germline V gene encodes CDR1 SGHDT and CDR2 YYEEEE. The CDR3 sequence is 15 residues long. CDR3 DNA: TGTGCCAGCAGCCCATATAGCGGGAGCAGTCGTGAGCAGTTCTTC. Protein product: CASSPYSGSSREQFF.

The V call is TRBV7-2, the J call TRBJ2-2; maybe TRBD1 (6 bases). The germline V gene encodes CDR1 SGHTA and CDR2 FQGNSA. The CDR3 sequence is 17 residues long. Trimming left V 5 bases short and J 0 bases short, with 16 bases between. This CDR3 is CASSQTYRVANTGELFF. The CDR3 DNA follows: TGTGCCAGCAGCCAAACTTACAGGGTGGCGAACACCGGGGAGCTGTTTTTT.

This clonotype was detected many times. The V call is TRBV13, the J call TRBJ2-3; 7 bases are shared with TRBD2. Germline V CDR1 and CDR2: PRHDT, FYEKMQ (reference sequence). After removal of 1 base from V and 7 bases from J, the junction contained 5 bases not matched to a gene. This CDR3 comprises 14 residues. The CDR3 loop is CASSLAGGGYTQYF. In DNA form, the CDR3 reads TGTGCCAGCAGCTTAGCGGGAGGAGGGTATACGCAGTATTTT. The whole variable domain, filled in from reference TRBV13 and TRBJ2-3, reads AAGVIQSPRHLIKEKRETATLKCYPIPRHDTVYWYQQGPGQDPQFLISFYEKMQSDKGSIPDRFSAQQFSDYHSELNMSSLELGDSALYFCASSLAGGGYTQYFGPGTRLTVL.

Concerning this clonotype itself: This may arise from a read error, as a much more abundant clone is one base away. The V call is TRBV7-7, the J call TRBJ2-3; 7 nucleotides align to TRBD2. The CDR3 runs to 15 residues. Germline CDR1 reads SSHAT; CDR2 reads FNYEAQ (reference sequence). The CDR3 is CASSKGLSRTDTQYF. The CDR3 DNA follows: TGTGCTAGCAGCAAGGGACTATCGAGGACAGATACGCAGTATTTT.

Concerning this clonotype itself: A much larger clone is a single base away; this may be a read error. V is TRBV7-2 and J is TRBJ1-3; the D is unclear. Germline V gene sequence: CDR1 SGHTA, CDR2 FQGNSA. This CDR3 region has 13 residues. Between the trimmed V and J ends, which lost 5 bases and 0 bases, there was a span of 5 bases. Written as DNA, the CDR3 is TGTGCCAGCAGCCTCTCCTCTGGAAACACCATATATTTT. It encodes CASSLSSGNTIYF.

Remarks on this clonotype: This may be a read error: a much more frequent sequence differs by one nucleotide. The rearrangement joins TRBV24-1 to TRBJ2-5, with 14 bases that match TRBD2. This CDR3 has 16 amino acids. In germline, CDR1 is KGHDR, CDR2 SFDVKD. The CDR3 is CATSEGGTSGSKTKYF. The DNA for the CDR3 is TGTGCCACCAGTGAGGGGGGGACTAGCGGGAGTAAGACCAAGTACTTC.

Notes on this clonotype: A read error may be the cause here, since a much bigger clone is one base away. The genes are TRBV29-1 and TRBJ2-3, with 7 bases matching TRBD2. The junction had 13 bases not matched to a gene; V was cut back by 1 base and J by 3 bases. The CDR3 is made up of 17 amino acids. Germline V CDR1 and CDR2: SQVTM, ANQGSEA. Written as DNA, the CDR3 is TGCAGCGTTGAAGGCCCAACTAGCGTGAGTGGTACAGATACGCAGTATTTT. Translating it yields CSVEGPTSVSGTDTQYF.

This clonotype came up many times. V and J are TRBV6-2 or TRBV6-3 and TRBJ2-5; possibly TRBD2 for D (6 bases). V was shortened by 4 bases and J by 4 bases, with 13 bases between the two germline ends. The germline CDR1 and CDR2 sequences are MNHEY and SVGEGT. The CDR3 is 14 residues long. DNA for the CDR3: TGTGCCAGCAGTTCTCGGTTGGGGGGAGAGACCCAGTACTTC. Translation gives CASSSRLGGETQYF.

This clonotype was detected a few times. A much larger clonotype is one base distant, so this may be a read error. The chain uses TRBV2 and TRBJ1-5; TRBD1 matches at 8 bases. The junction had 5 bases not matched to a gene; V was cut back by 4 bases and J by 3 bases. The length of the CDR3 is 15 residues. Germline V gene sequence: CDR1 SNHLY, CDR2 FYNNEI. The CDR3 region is CASSGWDRYNQPQHF. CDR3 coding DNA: TGTGCCAGCAGTGGGTGGGACAGGTACAATCAGCCCCAGCATTTT.

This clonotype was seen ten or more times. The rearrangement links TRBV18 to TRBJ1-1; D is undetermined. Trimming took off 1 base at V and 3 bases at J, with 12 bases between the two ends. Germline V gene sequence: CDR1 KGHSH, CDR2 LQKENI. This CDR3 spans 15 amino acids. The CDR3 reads CASSPQGIRYTEAFF. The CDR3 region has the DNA TGTGCCAGCTCACCACAGGGTATCAGGTACACTGAAGCTTTCTTT.

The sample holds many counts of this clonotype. CDR3 region: CASSFLSTSYEQYF. The CDR3 region has the DNA TGTGCCAGCAGCTTTCTGTCTACGTCCTACGAGCAGTACTTC. This rearrangement joins TRBV7-9 to TRBJ2-7; D uncertain. The germline V gene has CDR1 SEHNR and CDR2 FQNEAQ (reference sequence). Deletions cut 3 bases from V and 1 base from J, with 10 bases between. This CDR3 spans 14 amino acids.

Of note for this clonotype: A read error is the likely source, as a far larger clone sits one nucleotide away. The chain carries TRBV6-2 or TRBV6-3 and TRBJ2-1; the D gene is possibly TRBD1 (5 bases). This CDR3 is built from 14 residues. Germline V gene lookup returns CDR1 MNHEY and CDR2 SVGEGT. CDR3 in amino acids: CASAMGPSYNDQFF. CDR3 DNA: TGTGCCAGCGCTATGGGGCCCTCCTACAATGATCAGTTCTTC.

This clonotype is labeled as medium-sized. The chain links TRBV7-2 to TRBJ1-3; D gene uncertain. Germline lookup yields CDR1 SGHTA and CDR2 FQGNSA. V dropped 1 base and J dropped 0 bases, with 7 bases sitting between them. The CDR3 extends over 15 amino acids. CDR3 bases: TGTGCCAGCAGCTTAGTACCACACTCTGGAAACACCATATATTTT. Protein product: CASSLVPHSGNTIYF.

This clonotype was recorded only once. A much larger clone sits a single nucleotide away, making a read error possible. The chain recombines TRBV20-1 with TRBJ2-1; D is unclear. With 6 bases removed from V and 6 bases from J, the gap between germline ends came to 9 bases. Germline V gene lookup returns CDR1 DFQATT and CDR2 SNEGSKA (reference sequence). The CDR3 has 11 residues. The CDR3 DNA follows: TGCAGTGCCCATGGGCTCAATGAGCAGTTCTTC. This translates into CSAHGLNEQFF.

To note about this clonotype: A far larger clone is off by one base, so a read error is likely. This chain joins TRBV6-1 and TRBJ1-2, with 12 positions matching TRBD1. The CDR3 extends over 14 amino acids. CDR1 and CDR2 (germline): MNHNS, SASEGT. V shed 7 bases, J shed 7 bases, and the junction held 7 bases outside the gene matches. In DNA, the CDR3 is TGTGCCAGCATCGAGGGACAGGGGGCAACTGGCTACACCTTC. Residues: CASIEGQGATGYTF.

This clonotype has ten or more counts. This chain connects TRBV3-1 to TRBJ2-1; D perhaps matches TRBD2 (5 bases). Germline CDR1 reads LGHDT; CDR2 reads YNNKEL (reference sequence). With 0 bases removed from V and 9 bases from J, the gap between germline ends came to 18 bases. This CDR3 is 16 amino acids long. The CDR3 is CASSQDNPGRGSEQFF. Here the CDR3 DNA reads TGTGCCAGCAGCCAAGATAACCCAGGTCGGGGTAGTGAGCAGTTCTTC.

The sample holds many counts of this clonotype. For the CDR3, the DNA is TGTGCCAGCAGTGAGTTAGCGTATTACGGAAACACCATATATTTT. It specifies CASSELAYYGNTIYF. V usage is TRBV6-1 and J usage is TRBJ1-3; unclear D gene. Germline loops: CDR1 MNHNS, CDR2 SASEGT. Trimming shortened V by 3 bases and J by 4 bases, and 13 bases separated the two germline ends. This CDR3 spans 15 amino acids.

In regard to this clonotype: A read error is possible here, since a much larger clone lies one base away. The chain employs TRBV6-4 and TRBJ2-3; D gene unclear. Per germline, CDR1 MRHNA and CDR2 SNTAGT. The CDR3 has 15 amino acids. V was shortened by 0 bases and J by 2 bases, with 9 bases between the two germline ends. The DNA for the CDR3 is TGTGCCAGCAGTGACTCCAGCCAGGTCACAGATACGCAGTATTTT. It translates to CASSDSSQVTDTQYF.

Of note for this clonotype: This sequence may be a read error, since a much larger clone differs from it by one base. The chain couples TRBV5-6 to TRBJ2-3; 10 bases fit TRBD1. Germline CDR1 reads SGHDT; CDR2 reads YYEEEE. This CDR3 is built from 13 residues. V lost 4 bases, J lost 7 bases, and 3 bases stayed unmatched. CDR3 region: CASSRDRGYTQYF. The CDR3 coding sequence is TGTGCCAGCAGCCGGGACAGGGGATATACGCAGTATTTT.

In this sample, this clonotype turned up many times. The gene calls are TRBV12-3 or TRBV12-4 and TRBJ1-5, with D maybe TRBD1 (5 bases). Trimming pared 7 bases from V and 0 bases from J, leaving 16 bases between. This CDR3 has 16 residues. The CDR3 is CASTSGGGHSNQPQHF. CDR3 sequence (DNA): TGTGCCAGCACCTCGGGGGGTGGTCATAGCAATCAGCCCCAGCATTTT.

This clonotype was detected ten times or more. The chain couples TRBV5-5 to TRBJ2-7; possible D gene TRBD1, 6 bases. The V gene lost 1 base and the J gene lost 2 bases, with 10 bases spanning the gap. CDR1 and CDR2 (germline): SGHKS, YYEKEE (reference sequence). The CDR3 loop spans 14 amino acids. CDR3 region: CASSLFGGPYEQYF. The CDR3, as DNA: TGTGCCAGCAGCTTGTTTGGGGGCCCCTACGAGCAGTACTTC. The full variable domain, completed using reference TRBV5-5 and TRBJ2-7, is DAGVTQSPTHLIKTRGQQVTLRCSPISGHKSVSWYQQVLGQGPQFIFQYYEKEERGRGNFPDRFSARQFPNYSSELNVNALLLGDSALYLCASSLFGGPYEQYFGPGTRLTVT.

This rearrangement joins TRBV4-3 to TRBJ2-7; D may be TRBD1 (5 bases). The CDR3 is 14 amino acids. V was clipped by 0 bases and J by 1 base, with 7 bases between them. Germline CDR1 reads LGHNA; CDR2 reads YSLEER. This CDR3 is CASSQERGSYEQYF. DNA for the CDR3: TGCGCCAGCAGCCAAGAAAGGGGTTCCTACGAGCAGTACTTC.

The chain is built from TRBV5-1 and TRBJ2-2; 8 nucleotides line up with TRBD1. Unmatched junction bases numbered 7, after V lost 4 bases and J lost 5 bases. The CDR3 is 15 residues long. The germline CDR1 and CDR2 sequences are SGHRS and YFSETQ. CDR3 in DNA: TGCGCCAGCAGCACAGGACAGGGCTGGACCGGGGAGCTGTTTTTT. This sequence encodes CASSTGQGWTGELFF.